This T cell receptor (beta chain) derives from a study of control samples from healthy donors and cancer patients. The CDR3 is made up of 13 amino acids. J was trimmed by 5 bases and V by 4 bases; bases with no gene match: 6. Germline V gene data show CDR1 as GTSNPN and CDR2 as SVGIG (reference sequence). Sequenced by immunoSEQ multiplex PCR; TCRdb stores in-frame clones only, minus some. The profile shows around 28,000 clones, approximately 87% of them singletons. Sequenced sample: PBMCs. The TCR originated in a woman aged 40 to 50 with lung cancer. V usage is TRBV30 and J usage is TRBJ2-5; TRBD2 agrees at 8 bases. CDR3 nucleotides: TGTGCCTGGACCAAACGGGAGGGCGAGACCCAGTACTTC. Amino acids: CAWTKREGETQYF.